The source of this T cell receptor (beta chain) is a study of patients and donors after allogeneic stem cell transplantation. Each CDR3 protein gets one entry after TCRdb re-called the RT-PCR reads with MiXCR. Of roughly 940,000 distinct CDR3 sequences in the sample, around 17% were seen once. Germline CDR1 is SGHAT and CDR2 is FQDESV (reference sequence). V lost 1 base and J lost 5, with 21 bases in between. The CDR3 runs to 18 residues. This sequence originates from a human donor who was either an allogeneic HSCT recipient or a stem cell or donor lymphocyte infusion donor (not recorded which). It is not recorded whose cells these are; they may come from a transplant donor. Sequencing used blood, either unsorted or a sorted T cell fraction (not recorded which). The rearrangement links TRBV11-1 to TRBJ2-1, with a tentative D call TRBD2 (5 bases). The chain's CDR3 is CASSLGALAGGGHNEQFF. The CDR3 coding sequence is TGTGCCAGCAGCTTAGGCGCCCTGGCAGGAGGTGGACACAATGAGCAGTTCTTC. Combining the CDR3 with reference TRBV11-1 and TRBJ2-1 gives the whole variable domain EAEVAQSPRYKITEKSQAVAFWCDPISGHATLYWYRQILGQGPELLVQFQDESVVDDSQLPKDRFSAERLKGVDSTLKIQPAELGDSAMYLCASSLGALAGGGHNEQFFGPGTRLTVL.